This TCR beta chain was identified in a study of T cell responses to AZD1222 COVID-19 vaccine (dated by TCRdb to the early 2020s). Notes on the research overall: AZD1222 recipients given second doses at about 4 weeks or at about 12 weeks were pooled, since spike-specific TCR depth and breadth were not found to differ between the two schedules. A total of approximately 250 trial participants underwent TCR sequencing, of whom more than 200 had received two doses of AZD1222 and about 26 had received two doses of the MenACWY control vaccine. Trial participants were enrolled by age into 18-55, 56-69 and 70-plus year subgroups, with around 150, 28 and 57 TCR-sequenced participants respectively.

General findings and caveats noted by the study authors: Spike-specific TCR breadth and depth rose significantly after two AZD1222 doses compared with day 0 and with MenACWY recipients. Vaccine-associated CD4 TCRs spanned the whole spike protein, with dominant responses in regions 160-218 and 743-854. Participants were mostly white British and included more females than males, and it was suggested by the authors that clonal diversity may have been underestimated. Only 5 to 7 AZD1222 recipients were SARS-CoV-2 seropositive at baseline, limiting conclusions about previously exposed vaccinees. Epitopes outside the regions mutated in the B.1.351 and B.1.1.7 variants were reportedly recognized by nearly half of the unique spike-specific TCRs. The 56-69-year group was small, and its depth increase did not reach significance, likely because of low power. No day 14 peak-response samples were available, so repertoires were characterized only after the peak T cell response.

Per the publication, the time point label means: baseline before first vaccination. The vaccinee samples were drawn from two UK trials, COV001 and COV002, one of which was a single-blind randomized controlled phase 2/3 trial testing AZD1222 (ChAdOx1 nCoV-19) in healthy adults. For TCRbeta chain sequencing, PBMC samples were collected from trial participants at day 0 and at day 28 after the second dose. According to the germline V gene, CDR1 reads SGHVS and CDR2 reads FQNEAQ. The CDR3 contains 12 residues, cysteine and phenylalanine counted. Left in the record is the CDR3 DNA by itself, 36 bases read in frame from the first base. The germline ends are 11 bases apart after V is trimmed by 5 bases and J by 7 bases. The CDR3 regions of human TCRbeta chains were analyzed by immunosequencing. The published analysis was carried out like this. Repertoire TCRs were checked for matches against a reference library of SARS-CoV-2-specific TCRs that had been generated using the MIRA antigen-specificity platform. Breadth was defined as the fraction of unique TCRs that were SARS-CoV-2-associated, and depth was defined as the fraction of total T cells that were SARS-CoV-2-associated. Using the MIRA data, each spike-specific TCR was assigned both to the spike region to which the TCR was reactive and to a CD4 or CD8 class. Log10-transformed breadth and depth values were compared by one-way ANOVA with Sidak's multiple comparisons tests. TCRdb provides this immuneACCESS table in a form limited to in-frame rearrangements. Some clones are lacking; in checked studies, under half of them reflect an unresolved V gene, and why the rest are absent is not known. The V and J calls and clone size were taken over from that table, and D and trimming were inferred from the DNA. The sample includes 150,000 to 200,000 clones, with about 90% observed a single time. Of the sample, roughly 6% falls within the top ten clones.

Remarks on this clone: This receptor's antigen is unknown. Base qualities were left out, and no much larger clone turns up one base away.

The rearrangement combines TRBV7-8 with TRBJ2-5; no D gene is confidently identified. The receptor comes from an adult in good health. This specimen consisted of peripheral blood, obtained on day 0 of AZD1222 vaccination. The base sequence is TGTGCCAGCAGCCAAGATTTGGGGACCCAGTACTTC. This codes for CASSQDLGTQYF.